These T cell receptor beta chains were read from a single sample in a study of Graves' ophthalmopathy and Graves' hyperthyroidism. TCRdb called the multiplex PCR reads again in MiXCR, with one record for every CDR3 protein. The sample has about 1.1 million distinct CDR3 sequences, about two fifths seen once. The sequencing sample was made of peripheral blood or thyroid tissue (not recorded which). The receptors originated from an adult man with Graves' hyperthyroidism. Each CDR3 is given with its conserved first and last residue. A D gene is named only where the DNA matches it firmly. Some rows mark clone size as missing; the rest say once, few, many or name a class of expanded clone.

TRBD1	TRBV29-1	17	TRBJ2-7	-	TGCAGCGTTCAAAACATGGTTGGCGGGACAGGGGGCTACGAGCAGTACTTC	CSVQNMVGGTGGYEQYF
-	TRBV15	15	TRBJ1-4	-	TGTGCCACCAGCAGAGATGGGCAGGGTGAGCGAAAACTGTTTTTT	CATSRDGQGERKLFF
TRBD2	TRBV20-1	17	TRBJ2-2	many	TGCAGTGCTCGCCGGGAAATAGCGGGATGGAACACCGGGGAGCTGTTTTTT	CSARREIAGWNTGELFF
TRBD2	TRBV24-1	15	TRBJ2-5	few	TGTGCCACCTCCTCTACGGGAGGGCCGTGGGAGACCCAGTACTTC	CATSSTGGPWETQYF
-	TRBV9	12	TRBJ1-3	many	TGTGCCAGCAGCCACAATGGAAACACCATATATTTT	CASSHNGNTIYF
TRBD1	TRBV12-3/TRBV12-4	15	TRBJ1-6	-	TGTGCCAGCAGTCTCGGGACAGGGACGCGTTCACCCCTCCACTTT	CASSLGTGTRSPLHF
-	TRBV5-1	16	TRBJ1-6	many	TGCGCCAGCAGCTTGGCCGCGGTCGGGAGGAATTCACCCCTCCACTTT	CASSLAAVGRNSPLHF
-	TRBV13	14	TRBJ1-4	many	TGTGCCAGCAGCCCGAGGGAAGCTAATGAAAAACTGTTTTTT	CASSPREANEKLFF
-	TRBV20-1	16	TRBJ2-5	many	TGCAGTGCCACGGGGTCTGCCAGGGTGGGTTCGGAGACCCAGTACTTC	CSATGSARVGSETQYF
-	TRBV7-6	20	TRBJ2-6	-	TGTGCCAGCAGCTTATCCTTCCGAACTACGCGGAATTCTGGGGCCAACGTCCTGACTTTC	CASSLSFRTTRNSGANVLTF
-	TRBV7-2	12	TRBJ1-4	many	TGTGCCAGCAGCTTAGATCGTGAAAAACTGTTTTTT	CASSLDREKLFF
-	TRBV15	14	TRBJ1-2	-	TGTGCCACCAGCAGAGAACGGGGGGTTTATGGCTACACCTTC	CATSRERGVYGYTF
-	TRBV20-1	11	TRBJ1-5	-	TGCAGTGAGGGGAGCAATCAGCCCCAGCATTTT	CSEGSNQPQHF
TRBD1	TRBV30	14	TRBJ2-2	-	TGTGCCTGGAGAGGGGACAGGTACACCGGGGAGCTGTTTTTT	CAWRGDRYTGELFF
-	TRBV6-2/TRBV6-3	13	TRBJ2-2	-	TGTGCCAGCAGTGGGACGCACGGGGGGGAGCTGTTTTTT	CASSGTHGGELFF
TRBD1	TRBV2	15	TRBJ1-5	-	TGTGCCAGCAGTGGACAGGGGCCCCACGCTCAGCCCCAGCATTTT	CASSGQGPHAQPQHF
TRBD2	TRBV7-2	16	TRBJ2-5	-	TGTGCCAGCAGCCCCACTAGCGGGGGCGCGGAAGAGACCCAGTACTTC	CASSPTSGGAEETQYF
-	TRBV5-5	13	TRBJ1-2	many	TGTGCCAGCAGCGACGACAACGACTATGGCTACACCTTC	CASSDDNDYGYTF
-	TRBV20-1	14	TRBJ1-3	many	TGCAGTGCTAGAGATGGCGACAAGGGAAACACCATATATTTT	CSARDGDKGNTIYF
TRBD2	TRBV9	15	TRBJ2-5	-	TGTGCCAGCAGCGACAAGCAAGCGGGAAAAGAGACCCAGTACTTC	CASSDKQAGKETQYF
-	TRBV2	14	TRBJ2-5	-	TGTGCCAGCAGTTGGGGACGCCTCCAAGAGACCCAGTACTTC	CASSWGRLQETQYF
-	TRBV29-1	18	TRBJ2-7	many	TGCAGCGTGAGGGGCGGGCAGGGCCAAGGCGGAGGATCCTACGAGCAGTACTTC	CSVRGGQGQGGGSYEQYF
-	TRBV7-2	14	TRBJ2-7	-	TGTGCCAGCAAAGGGAGACTCGTCTCCTACGAGCAGTACTTC	CASKGRLVSYEQYF
-	TRBV4-3	16	TRBJ1-6	few	TGCGCCAGCAGCCAAGGCTTGGGCAGGGGTGAATCACCCCTCCACTTT	CASSQGLGRGESPLHF
-	TRBV15	17	TRBJ1-2	-	TGTGCCACCAGCGCCCGGTTGGAGGGTGAAGCTAACTATGGCTACACCTTC	CATSARLEGEANYGYTF
-	TRBV7-3	18	TRBJ2-6	many	TGTGCCAGCAGCTTAACGTGGAGGAGCGCCTCTGGGGCCAACGTCCTGACTTTC	CASSLTWRSASGANVLTF
TRBD1	TRBV28	19	TRBJ1-5	few	TGTGCCAGCAGTCCCGGACAGGGGAAATTTAACCGTTATAATCAGCCCCAGCATTTT	CASSPGQGKFNRYNQPQHF
-	TRBV28	15	TRBJ2-7	-	TGTGCCAGCAGTTTAGCCAGTGGGTCACGTCACGAGCAGTACTTC	CASSLASGSRHEQYF
-	TRBV6-6	15	TRBJ1-5	few	TGTGCCAGCACTCCTCCAGGGTATAGCAATCAGCCCCAGCATTTT	CASTPPGYSNQPQHF
TRBD1	TRBV7-8	15	TRBJ2-7	few	TGTGCCAGCAGCTTAGACCCCGGACAGGGGGCCGAGCAGTACTTC	CASSLDPGQGAEQYF
-	TRBV9	16	TRBJ2-5	-	TGTGCCAGCAGCGTAGAAGGGGAAAAACAGGAAGAGACCCAGTACTTC	CASSVEGEKQEETQYF
-	TRBV19	15	TRBJ2-7	-	TGTGCCAGTAGTTTCCGGACCGAGAGCTCCTACGAGCAGTACTTC	CASSFRTESSYEQYF
-	TRBV7-2	14	TRBJ1-2	many	TGTGCCAGCAGCTCCCAGGGACGGGGCTATGGCTACACCTTC	CASSSQGRGYGYTF
-	TRBV5-5	14	TRBJ2-7	-	TGTGCCAGCAGCCCGGTGGGGATCTCCTACGAGCAGTACTTC	CASSPVGISYEQYF
-	TRBV6-5	12	TRBJ1-3	few	TGTGCCAGCAAAGGGTGGGGAAACACCATATATTTT	CASKGWGNTIYF
-	TRBV30	10	TRBJ2-7	-	TGTGCCTGGGGGCGAGCCGAGCAGTACTTC	CAWGRAEQYF
TRBD1	TRBV29-1	14	TRBJ1-6	many	TGCAGCGTTCGGGACAGGGTTTATAATTCACCCCTCCACTTT	CSVRDRVYNSPLHF